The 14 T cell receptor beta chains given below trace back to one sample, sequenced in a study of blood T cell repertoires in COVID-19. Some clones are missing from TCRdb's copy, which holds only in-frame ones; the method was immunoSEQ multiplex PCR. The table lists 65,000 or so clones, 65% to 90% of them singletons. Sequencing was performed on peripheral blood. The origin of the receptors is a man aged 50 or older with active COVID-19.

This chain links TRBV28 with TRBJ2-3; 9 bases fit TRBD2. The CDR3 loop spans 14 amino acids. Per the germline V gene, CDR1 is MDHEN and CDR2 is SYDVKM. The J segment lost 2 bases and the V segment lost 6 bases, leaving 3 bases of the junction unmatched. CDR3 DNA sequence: TGTGCCAGCAGGGTAGCGGGAGACACAGATACGCAGTATTTT. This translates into CASRVAGDTDTQYF. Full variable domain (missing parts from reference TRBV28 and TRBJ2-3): DVKVTQSSRYLVKRTGEKVFLECVQDMDHENMFWYRQDPGLGLRLIYFSYDVKMKEKGDIPEGYSVSREKKERFSLILESASTNQTSMYLCASRVAGDTDTQYFGPGTRLTVL.

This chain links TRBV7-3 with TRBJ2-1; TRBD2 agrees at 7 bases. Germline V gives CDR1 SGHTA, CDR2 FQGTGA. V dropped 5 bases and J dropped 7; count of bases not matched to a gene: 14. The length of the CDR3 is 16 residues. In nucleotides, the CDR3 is TGTGCCAGCAGCCCCCGGTGGGCTGCGGGGGTTAATGAGCAGTTCTTC. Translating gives CASSPRWAAGVNEQFF.

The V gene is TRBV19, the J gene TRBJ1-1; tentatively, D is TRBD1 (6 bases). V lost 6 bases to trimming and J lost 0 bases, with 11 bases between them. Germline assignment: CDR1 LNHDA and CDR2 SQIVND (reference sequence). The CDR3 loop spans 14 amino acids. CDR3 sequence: CASSTGFMNTEAFF. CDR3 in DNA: TGTGCCAGTAGCACAGGGTTCATGAACACTGAAGCTTTCTTT.

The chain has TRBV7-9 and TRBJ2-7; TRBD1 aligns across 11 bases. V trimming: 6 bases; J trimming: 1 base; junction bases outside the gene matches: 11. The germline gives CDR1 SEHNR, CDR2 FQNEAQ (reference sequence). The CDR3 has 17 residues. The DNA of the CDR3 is TGTGCCAGCAGACGGACAGGGGGCGAATTTGGTTCCTACGAGCAGTACTTC. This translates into CASRRTGGEFGSYEQYF.

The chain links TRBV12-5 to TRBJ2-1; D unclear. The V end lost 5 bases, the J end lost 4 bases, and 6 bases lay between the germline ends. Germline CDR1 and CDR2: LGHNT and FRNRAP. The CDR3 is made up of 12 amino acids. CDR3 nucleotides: TGTGCTAGTGGTCCGCAGTACAATGAGCAGTTCTTC. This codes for CASGPQYNEQFF.

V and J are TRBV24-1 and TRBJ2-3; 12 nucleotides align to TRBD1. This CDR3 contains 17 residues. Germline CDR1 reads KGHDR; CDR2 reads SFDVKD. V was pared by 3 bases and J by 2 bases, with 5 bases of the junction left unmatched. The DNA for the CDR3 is TGTGCCACCAGTGATCGGGGACAGGGGGCGGCCACAGATACGCAGTATTTT. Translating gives CATSDRGQGAATDTQYF.

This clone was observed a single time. The CDR3 nucleotides read TGTGCCAGCAGCTTGAGGGACACTGAAGCTTTCTTT. It specifies CASSLRDTEAFF. This chain uses TRBV7-9 with TRBJ1-1; D uncertain. Germline values: CDR1 SEHNR, CDR2 FQNEAQ (reference sequence). Trimming shortened V by 3 bases and J by 3 bases, and 5 bases separated the two germline ends. There are 12 residues in the CDR3. Based on the CDR3 plus reference TRBV7-9 and TRBJ1-1, the full variable domain is DTGVSQNPRHKITKRGQNVTFRCDPISEHNRLYWYRQTLGQGPEFLTYFQNEAQLEKSRLLSDRFSAERPKGSFSTLEIQRTEQGDSAMYLCASSLRDTEAFFGQGTRLTVV.

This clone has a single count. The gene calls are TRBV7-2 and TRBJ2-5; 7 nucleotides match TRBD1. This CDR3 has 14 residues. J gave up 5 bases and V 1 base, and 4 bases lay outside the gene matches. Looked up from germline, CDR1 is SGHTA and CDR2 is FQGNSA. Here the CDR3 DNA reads TGTGCCAGCAGCTTAGGCAGGGGGTTTGAGACCCAGTACTTC. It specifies CASSLGRGFETQYF.

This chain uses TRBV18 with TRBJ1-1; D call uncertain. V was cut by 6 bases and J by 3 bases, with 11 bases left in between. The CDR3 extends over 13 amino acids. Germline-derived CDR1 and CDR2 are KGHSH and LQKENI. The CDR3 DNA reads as TGTGCCAGCTCCCGCGGGAGGCACACTGAAGCTTTCTTT. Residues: CASSRGRHTEAFF.

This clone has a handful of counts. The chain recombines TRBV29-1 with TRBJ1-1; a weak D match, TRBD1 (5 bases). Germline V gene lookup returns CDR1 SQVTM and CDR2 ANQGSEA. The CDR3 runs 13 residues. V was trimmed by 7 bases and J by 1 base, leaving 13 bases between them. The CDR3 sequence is CSARQRTNTEAFF. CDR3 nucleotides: TGCAGCGCAAGACAGCGAACGAACACTGAAGCTTTCTTT. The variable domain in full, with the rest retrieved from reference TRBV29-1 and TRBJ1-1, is SAVISQKPSRDICQRGTSLTIQCQVDSQVTMMFWYRQQPGQSLTLIATANQGSEATYESGFVIDKFPISRPNLTFSTLTVSNMSPEDSSIYLCSARQRTNTEAFFGQGTRLTVV.

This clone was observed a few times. CDR3: CASSGSRDLEGGQPQHF. The CDR3 DNA reads TGTGCCAGCAGTGGGAGCCGGGACTTAGAGGGTGGTCAGCCCCAGCATTTT. V and J are TRBV2 and TRBJ1-5, with a tentative D call TRBD1 (5 bases). Per germline, CDR1 SNHLY and CDR2 FYNNEI. Trimming pared 4 bases from V and 6 bases from J, leaving 22 bases between. The CDR3 length is 17 residues.

The CDR3 DNA sequence: TGTGCCACCCATCCTCGGGCAGCCAAGGGGAGCAATCAGCCCCAGCATTTT. It translates to CATHPRAAKGSNQPQHF. The V gene is TRBV19, the J gene TRBJ1-5; D possibly corresponds to TRBD1 (5 bases). Looked up from germline, CDR1 is LNHDA and CDR2 is SQIVND (reference sequence). There are 17 residues in the CDR3. Trimming cost V 10 bases and J 1 base, with 23 bases left between them.

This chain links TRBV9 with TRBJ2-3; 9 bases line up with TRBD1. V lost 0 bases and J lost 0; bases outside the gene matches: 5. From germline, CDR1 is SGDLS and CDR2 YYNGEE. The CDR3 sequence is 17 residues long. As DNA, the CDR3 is TGTGCCAGCAGCGTAGCTACAGGACAGGGGAGCACAGATACGCAGTATTTT. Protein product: CASSVATGQGSTDTQYF.

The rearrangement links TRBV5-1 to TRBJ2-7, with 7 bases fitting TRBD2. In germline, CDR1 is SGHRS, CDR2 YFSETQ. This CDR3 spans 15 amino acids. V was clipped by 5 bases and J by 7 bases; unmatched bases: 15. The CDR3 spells CASRIGLESSEEQYF. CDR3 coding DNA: TGCGCCAGCAGGATAGGACTAGAGAGTTCCGAAGAGCAGTACTTC.